Given below is one T cell receptor beta chain in context. The sample belongs to a study of blood T cell repertoires in COVID-19. Across the study: Samples taken during acute and convalescent COVID-19 were collected in the United States, Italy and Spain.

Authors' processing steps: How many nucleated cells were present was estimated from reference gene primer amplification. Sequencing used immunoSEQ multiplex PCR; TCRdb keeps in-frame clones, though not all of them. Clone size and V and J calls were adopted from that table, with D and trimming inferred from the DNA. The sample lists about 230,000 clones; 70% to 90% were seen once. V shed 6 bases, J shed 7 bases, and the junction held 8 bases outside the gene matches. In germline, CDR1 is MNHEY, CDR2 SMNVEV (reference sequence). The CDR3 spans 14 residues. The chain has TRBV27 and TRBJ2-1, with TRBD2 matching over 8 bases. Sequenced: peripheral blood. The receptor was derived from a woman between 65 and 79 years old with active or convalescent COVID-19. In nucleotides, the CDR3 is TGTGCCAGCAGCCGACCGGGACTAGAAAATGAGCAGTTCTTC. This translates into CASSRPGLENEQFF.